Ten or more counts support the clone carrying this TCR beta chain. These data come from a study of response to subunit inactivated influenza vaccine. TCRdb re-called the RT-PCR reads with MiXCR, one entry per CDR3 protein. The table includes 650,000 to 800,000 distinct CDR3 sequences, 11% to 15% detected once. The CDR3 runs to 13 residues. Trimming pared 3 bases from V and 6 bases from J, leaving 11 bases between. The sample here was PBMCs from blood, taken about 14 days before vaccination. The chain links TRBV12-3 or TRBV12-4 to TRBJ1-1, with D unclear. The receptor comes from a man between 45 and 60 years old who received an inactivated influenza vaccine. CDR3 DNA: TGTGCCAGCAGTTTTAGTCATCTTTCTGAAGCTTTCTTT. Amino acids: CASSFSHLSEAFF.